Each of the 5 T cell receptor beta chains below was sequenced from the same sample in a study of cytomegalovirus exposure and HLA in healthy donors. PCR employed 60 Vbeta and 13 Jbeta primers. Sequenced by immunoSEQ multiplex PCR; TCRdb stores in-frame clones only, minus some. This sample has 150,000 to 200,000 clones, with roughly 84% found just once. The sequenced sample was PBMCs. The receptors here all came from a boy between 5 and 17 years old in good health and CMV-seronegative.

The J gene is TRBJ1-1, the V gene TRBV10-3; the D gene is possibly TRBD1 (5 bases). This CDR3 has 13 amino acids. Germline V gene lookup returns CDR1 ENHRY and CDR2 SYGVKD. The V gene lost 2 bases and the J gene lost 4 bases, with 8 bases spanning the gap. The CDR3 DNA reads TGTGCCATCAGTGAGCAGGGCGTCACTGAAGCTTTCTTT. Its translation is CAISEQGVTEAFF.

The chain is built from TRBV28 and TRBJ2-5, with D hard to call. CDR1 is MDHEN, CDR2 SYDVKM, per germline. CDR3 size: 11 residues. Trimming took off 7 bases at V and 5 bases at J, with 8 bases between the two ends. CDR3 loop: CASTDQETQYF. DNA of the CDR3: TGTGCCAGCACCGATCAGGAGACCCAGTACTTC.

V usage is TRBV19 and J usage is TRBJ1-1, with D possibly TRBD1 on 5 matching bases. The ends were cut back, 5 bases at V and 0 bases at J, with 13 bases in the middle. CDR1 and CDR2 (germline): LNHDA, SQIVND (reference sequence). The CDR3 totals 15 residues. CDR3 sequence reads: CASSLLDRLNTEAFF. The CDR3 DNA follows: TGTGCCAGTAGTCTCCTAGACAGACTGAACACTGAAGCTTTCTTT.

The V gene is TRBV6-6, the J gene TRBJ1-5, with 8 bases identical to TRBD1. The trim removed 10 bases at V and 2 bases at J, leaving 7 bases unmatched. The CDR3 sequence is 14 residues long. CDR1 and CDR2 from the germline V gene are MNHNY and SVGAGI (reference sequence). The CDR3 coding sequence is TGTGCCACCTGGACAGGGTTTGGCAATCAGCCCCAGCATTTT. It translates to CATWTGFGNQPQHF.

The chain employs TRBV10-3 and TRBJ1-6, with a tentative D call TRBD1 (6 bases). This CDR3 contains 17 residues. Germline lookup yields CDR1 ENHRY and CDR2 SYGVKD. V shed 0 bases and J shed 9 bases, with 18 bases lying between them. The DNA for the CDR3 is TGTGCCATCAGTGAGTCAGGCTGGGAGGGGGTGGTTTCACCCCTCCACTTT. This sequence encodes CAISESGWEGVVSPLHF.